This TCR beta chain was found in a study of radiation and T cells in renal cell carcinoma. Study-level findings and limits: In blood, top tumor clones expanded by 2 weeks, shrinking by 4.

The germline V gene encodes CDR1 SGDLS and CDR2 YYNGEE. CDR3 length: 15 residues. Trimming removed 1 base from V and 3 bases from J, with 13 bases in between. Time point given: blood 2 weeks post-SBRT. Described treatment: 15 Gy SBRT to primary tumor, nephrectomy 4 weeks later. Produced via immunoSEQ multiplex PCR; TCRdb's table is partial and in-frame only. The table shows some 75,000 clones, with about 81% occurring only once. This clone occurred once. Its matching antigen is unknown. The V gene is TRBV9, the J gene TRBJ1-1, with a weak D call TRBD1 (5 bases). The starting material was blood, obtained from a patient whose treatment included radiotherapy and nephrectomy. This clonotype originated in a man aged 55 to 69 with renal cell carcinoma. This CDR3 reads CASSVNPRADTEAFF. CDR3 DNA: TGTGCCAGCAGCGTAAACCCCAGGGCGGACACTGAAGCTTTCTTT.